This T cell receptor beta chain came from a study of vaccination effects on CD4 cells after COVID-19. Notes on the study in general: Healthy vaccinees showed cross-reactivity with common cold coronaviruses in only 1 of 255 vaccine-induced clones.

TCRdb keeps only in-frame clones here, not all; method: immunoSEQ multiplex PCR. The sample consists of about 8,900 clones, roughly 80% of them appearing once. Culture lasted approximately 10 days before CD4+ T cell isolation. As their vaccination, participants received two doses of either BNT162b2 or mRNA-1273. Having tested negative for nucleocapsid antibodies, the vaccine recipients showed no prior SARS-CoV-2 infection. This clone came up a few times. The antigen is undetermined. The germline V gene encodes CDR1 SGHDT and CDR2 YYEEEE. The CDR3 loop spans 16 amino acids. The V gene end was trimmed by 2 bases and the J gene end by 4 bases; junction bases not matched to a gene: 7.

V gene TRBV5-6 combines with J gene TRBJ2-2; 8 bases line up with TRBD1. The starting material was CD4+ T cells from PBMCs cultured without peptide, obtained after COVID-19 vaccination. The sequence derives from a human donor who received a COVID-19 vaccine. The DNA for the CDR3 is TGTGCCAGCAGCTTTGCCGGGACAGGAAGCACCGGGGAGCTGTTTTTT. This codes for CASSFAGTGSTGELFF.